The rows below give T cell receptor beta chains drawn from one sample of a study of T-cell memory formation after mild COVID-19. A single record per CDR3 protein comes from TCRdb applying MiXCR to the 5' RACE reads. The data contain hundreds of thousands of distinct CDR3 sequences, about 22% of them singletons. Material for sequencing was PBMCs or a T cell subset sorted from them (not recorded which). Receptors were obtained from an adult woman who had mild COVID-19 (a few samples of this study predate the infection). Cell type and time point are not known. Each CDR3 is given with its conserved first and last residue. The D gene is left open where the match is weak. Size is stated for part of the rows, as once, few or many counts, or as a class when the clone is expanded.

TRBV7-8	-	TRBJ1-5	-	TGTGCCAGCAGCCCAAGTCGGGGGGCGAGCAATCAGCCCCAGCATTTT	CASSPSRGASNQPQHF
TRBV4-1	-	TRBJ2-1	TRBD2	TGCGCCAGCAGCCAAGGGCTAGCGGGGGTCTCCTACAATGAGCAGTTCTTC	CASSQGLAGVSYNEQFF
TRBV3-1	few	TRBJ2-7	TRBD2	TGTGCCAGCAGCCTCCGGGGCGGGAGCAACGAGCAGTACTTC	CASSLRGGSNEQYF
TRBV29-1	few	TRBJ1-4	-	TGCAGCGCCTTCTTTGGGGAAGGCGAAAAACTGTTTTTT	CSAFFGEGEKLFF
TRBV12-3/TRBV12-4	-	TRBJ2-1	TRBD2	TGTGCCAGCAGTTTTCGGGGGGGAGGCTACAATGAGCAGTTCTTC	CASSFRGGGYNEQFF
TRBV9	-	TRBJ2-3	-	TGTGCCAGCAGCGAAGGAGCAAGGAGTCCTAGCACAGATACGCAGTATTTT	CASSEGARSPSTDTQYF
TRBV7-6	few	TRBJ1-5	-	TGTGCCAGCAGCTTAGAGGCCGATAGCAATCAGCCCCAGCATTTT	CASSLEADSNQPQHF
TRBV5-1	-	TRBJ2-1	TRBD1	TGCGCCAGCAGCTTTGACAGGGTCGATGAGCAGTTCTTC	CASSFDRVDEQFF
TRBV9	-	TRBJ2-3	TRBD2	TGTGCCAGCAGCGTAGGCCTAGCGGGGGGTTCAGATACGCAGTATTTT	CASSVGLAGGSDTQYF
TRBV6-5	once	TRBJ2-1	-	TGTGCCAGCAGTTACTGGCGGGGCCCCTACAATGAGCAGTTCTTC	CASSYWRGPYNEQFF
TRBV5-1	few	TRBJ1-1	TRBD1	TGCGCCAGCAGCCCGGACAGGTACACTGAAGCTTTCTTT	CASSPDRYTEAFF
TRBV7-2	-	TRBJ1-5	TRBD1	TGTGCCAGCAGCTTAGAGACAGGGGGATCGGCCCAGCATTTT	CASSLETGGSAQHF
TRBV12-3/TRBV12-4	few	TRBJ2-3	-	TGTGCCAGCAGTTTGGGGAGTGGAGGGCCGCAGTATTTT	CASSLGSGGPQYF
TRBV19	-	TRBJ2-7	-	TGTGCCAGTAGTATGGGAGGGGGACAGCGTCAATACGAGCAGTACTTC	CASSMGGGQRQYEQYF
TRBV6-5	-	TRBJ1-6	-	TGTGCCAGCAGTAGAGTCCCTGGCTTCTCCTATAATTCACCCCTCCACTTT	CASSRVPGFSYNSPLHF
TRBV7-3	few	TRBJ2-1	TRBD2	TGTGCCAGCAGCTATCTAGCGGGAGGCCGGTATGAGCAGTTCTTC	CASSYLAGGRYEQFF
TRBV9	-	TRBJ2-5	-	TGTGCCAGCAGCGTAGATCAGGGGGGGCAAGAGACCCAGTACTTC	CASSVDQGGQETQYF
TRBV29-1	-	TRBJ1-1	-	TGCAGCGTGCCGGCCTGGAACACTGAAGCTTTCTTT	CSVPAWNTEAFF
TRBV4-1	many	TRBJ2-2	TRBD2	TGCGCCAGCAGCTACGGGGGGGCAATCGGGGAGCTGTTTTTT	CASSYGGAIGELFF
TRBV11-2	-	TRBJ2-7	-	TGTGCCAGCAGTATTGGGCCCCTGAGCTCCTACGAGCAGTACTTC	CASSIGPLSSYEQYF
TRBV19	-	TRBJ2-1	TRBD1	TGTGCCAGTAGTATTCGACAGGGGGCTACCTACAATGAGCAGTTCTTC	CASSIRQGATYNEQFF
TRBV27	-	TRBJ1-3	-	TGTGCCAGCAGTTTATCCCCCGGGGCCGGAAACACCATATATTTT	CASSLSPGAGNTIYF
TRBV20-1	-	TRBJ2-7	TRBD2	TGCAGTGCGTTAGCGGGAGTCCCCTACGAGCAGTACTTC	CSALAGVPYEQYF
TRBV7-9	few	TRBJ2-7	-	TGTGCCAGCAGCACGACGGTTTACGAGCAGTACTTC	CASSTTVYEQYF
TRBV5-6	-	TRBJ2-1	-	TGTGCCAGCAGCTTCGACCGGGACACCGGGTACAATGAGCAGTTCTTC	CASSFDRDTGYNEQFF
TRBV7-3	few	TRBJ2-1	TRBD1	TGTGCCAGCAGCTTAAGAGGACAGGGGGCTGGCAATGAGCAGTTCTTC	CASSLRGQGAGNEQFF
TRBV20-1	-	TRBJ2-5	TRBD2	TGCAGTGCTAGAAAAGCGGGAGTAATGGAGACCCAGTACTTC	CSARKAGVMETQYF
TRBV7-8	once	TRBJ2-5	-	TGTGCCAGCAGCCTCGGGACCCAGAGGGCCCAGTACTTC	CASSLGTQRAQYF
TRBV18	-	TRBJ2-5	-	TGTGCCAGCTCATCACCAGTGGGTATCGAGACCCAGTACTTC	CASSSPVGIETQYF
TRBV5-1	-	TRBJ2-7	-	TGCGCCAGCAGCTCAGGCAGAGGGCCCGGGGGAAGCTCCTACGAGCAGTACTTC	CASSSGRGPGGSSYEQYF
TRBV7-2	-	TRBJ2-5	TRBD2	TGTGCCAGCAGCACCGGGAGGGGGTCGGAGACCCAGTACTTC	CASSTGRGSETQYF
TRBV11-3	-	TRBJ1-1	-	TGTGCCAGCAGCCCGGGACATATCAGAGACACTGAAGCTTTCTTT	CASSPGHIRDTEAFF
TRBV20-1	-	TRBJ1-2	TRBD1	TGCAGTGCTAAGGGACAGGGGGCCATGAACTATGGCTACACCTTC	CSAKGQGAMNYGYTF
TRBV29-1	-	TRBJ1-1	-	TGCAGCGCCGCCGCCCTCCAGGGTAACACTGAAGCTTTCTTT	CSAAALQGNTEAFF
TRBV12-3/TRBV12-4	few	TRBJ2-5	-	TGTGCCAGCTCCCAGGACCCTTGGGAGACCCAGTACTTC	CASSQDPWETQYF
TRBV5-1	few	TRBJ2-1	TRBD2	TGCGCCAGCAGCTTGCTAGCGGGATATCCCAATGAGCAGTTCTTC	CASSLLAGYPNEQFF
TRBV2	few	TRBJ1-3	-	TGTGCCAGCAGTGAGGACAGCCTCTCTGGAAACACCATATATTTT	CASSEDSLSGNTIYF
TRBV12-3/TRBV12-4	-	TRBJ1-1	-	TGTGCCAGCAGTTTCAACAGCCCTGAAGCTTTCTTT	CASSFNSPEAFF
TRBV19	-	TRBJ1-1	-	TGTGCCAGTAAGAACACTGAAGCTTTCTTT	CASKNTEAFF
TRBV6-1	-	TRBJ2-1	-	TGTGCCAGCAGTGAACCACCTGGGCTAGCGAGATACTACAATGAGCAGTTCTTC	CASSEPPGLARYYNEQFF
TRBV5-1	-	TRBJ2-1	-	TGCCCCAGCAGCTTGGGGGACCGCCAGGAGCAGTTCTTC	CPSSLGDRQEQFF